This T cell receptor beta chain was identified during a study of blood T cell repertoires in COVID-19. Authors' data handling: Reference gene primer amplification in the assay estimated nucleated cell counts. Profiled with immunoSEQ multiplex PCR; TCRdb holds only in-frame clones, not every one. Clone size and the V and J calls come from that table; the DNA yielded D and trimming. The table has about 270,000 clones, 85% to 90% seen once; the top ten hold 1.5% to 2%. Living in under 30 US areas, the participants were between roughly 18 and 95 years of age. Participants' reported clinical history set cohort assignment. The CDR3 covers 15 residues. V shed 2 bases, J shed 4 bases, and the junction held 5 bases outside the gene matches. Germline values: CDR1 MNHNS, CDR2 SASEGT.

The sequence was collected from a woman aged 60-75 years who had recovered from COVID-19. The V gene is TRBV6-1, the J gene TRBJ1-5; 7 bases line up with TRBD1. The specimen was PBMCs or T cells enriched from blood (not recorded which). CDR3 bases: TGTGCCAGCAGTGAAACAGGGGTAGCAAATCAGCCCCAGCATTTT. It specifies CASSETGVANQPQHF.